The present entry profiles one T cell receptor beta chain with its context. Its specificity is not known. These data belong to a study of monozygotic twins with inflammatory bowel disease. Whole-study results and caveats: There was no support for any single strong signal or clonotype associated with IBD.

The germline V gene has CDR1 DFQATT and CDR2 SNEGSKA (reference sequence). The CDR3 is 15 amino acids. UMIs with a 6-nucleotide sample barcode were added by template switching. Two nested PCRs, run for approximately 17 and 9 cycles, were applied to TCRalpha and TCRbeta cDNA. TCRdb derives one entry per CDR3 protein from the 5' RACE reads, leaving out DNA. In all, the sample yields hundreds of thousands of distinct CDR3 sequences. This TCR was sampled from a human donor with ulcerative colitis or Crohn's disease, or a healthy co-twin of an affected twin (not recorded which). Sequenced input: blood. The J gene is TRBJ2-1, the V gene TRBV20-1. The CDR3 is CSARDPAKAYNEQFF.